The source of this T cell receptor (beta chain) is a study of blood T cell repertoires in COVID-19. About the study: The origin of the acute and convalescent COVID-19 samples was the United States, Italy and Spain.

Germline V lookup: CDR1 SGHRS, CDR2 YFSETQ. This CDR3 contains 16 residues. The V gene lost 4 bases and the J gene lost 1 base, with 18 bases spanning the gap. In the authors' methods: Amplification with reference gene primers provided the estimates of nucleated cell counts. Data came from immunoSEQ multiplex PCR; TCRdb stores just in-frame clones and leaves some out. V and J calls and clone size are given by that table; D and trimming were obtained from the DNA. The sample lists some 30,000 clones, roughly 84% occurring once. The receptor comes from a man at least 80 years old with active COVID-19. Specimen: peripheral blood. The V and J genes are TRBV5-1 and TRBJ2-7; perhaps TRBD1 as D (7 bases). CDR3 in DNA: TGCGCCAGCAGCATGGGGGGCGTACAGGGGTCCTACGAGCAGTACTTC. Its protein product is CASSMGGVQGSYEQYF.